One and the same sample provided the 8 T cell receptor beta chains below, sequenced in a study of breast tumors, draining lymph nodes, adjacent tissues (dated by TCRdb to 2016 to 2018). Lymph node samples came from the axillary draining lymph nodes of breast cancer patients. Library creation used multiplex PCR. Instrument on record: Illumina HiSeq 2000. In-frame beta chains were kept once TCRdb had trimmed the public reads at Q25 with fastp and called clones with MiXCR. Here each entry gathers all rows of one CDR3 protein and keeps the most common genes and DNA. This sample is represented by 140,000 or so distinct CDR3 sequences; approximately 29% of them were singletons. The ten largest clones take up roughly 2.3% of the sample. Sequencing was done on a sample of axillary lymph node tissue. These receptors were taken from a female donor with breast cancer. Some clones in this sample may be carry-over from other donors' samples.

J is TRBJ2-3 and V is TRBV6-5; D is possibly TRBD2 (6 bases). The CDR3 has 17 residues. Looked up from germline, CDR1 is MNHEY and CDR2 is SVGAGI. Trimming shortened V by 4 bases and J by 2 bases, and 19 bases separated the two germline ends. DNA of the CDR3: TGTGCCAGCAGTTCCCTCAAGCGGGCACCCCTCACAGATACGCAGTATTTT. Translated, it gives CASSSLKRAPLTDTQYF.

This clonotype was found many times. V is TRBV20-1 and J is TRBJ2-5; maybe TRBD2 (6 bases). The CDR3 spans 14 residues. V was pared by 3 bases and J by 7 bases, with 18 bases between. CDR1 is DFQATT, CDR2 SNEGSKA, per germline (reference sequence). CDR3 region: CSAREVAAGGTQYF. CDR3 DNA: TGCAGTGCTAGGGAGGTCGCAGCCGGGGGGACCCAGTACTTC.

This clonotype was counted at least ten times. The chain links TRBV12-3 or TRBV12-4 to TRBJ1-6; TRBD1 is a possible D gene (6 bases). The CDR3 spans 13 residues. Trimming removed 4 bases from V and 11 bases from J, with 12 bases in between. CDR3 in amino acids: CASSSQTGAPLHF. CDR3 DNA: TGTGCCAGCAGTTCTCAGACAGGAGCACCCCTCCACTTT.

Comment on this clonotype: One junction end disagrees with the germline gene, perhaps due to a read error. The V call is TRBV19, the J call TRBJ1-5, with a weak D call TRBD1 (5 bases). Germline assignment: CDR1 LNHDA and CDR2 SQIVND (reference sequence). The CDR3 consists of 15 residues. The CDR3 protein is CASSARQHSNQPQHF. CDR3 coding DNA: TGTGCGAGTAGTGCCCGACAGCATAGCAATCAGCCCCAGCATTTT.

This clonotype was picked up many times. V gene TRBV7-6 combines with J gene TRBJ1-4, with 11 bases fitting TRBD1. V trimming: 7 bases; J trimming: 3 bases; junction bases outside the gene matches: 13. Germline CDR1 is SGHVS and CDR2 is FNYEAQ. The CDR3 is 18 residues long. CDR3 protein: CASTSGTGGFRANEKLFF. CDR3 bases: TGTGCCAGCACTAGTGGGACAGGGGGGTTCAGGGCTAATGAAAAACTGTTTTTT.

The gene calls are TRBV2 and TRBJ2-5; TRBD1 matches 7 bases. From germline, CDR1 is SNHLY and CDR2 FYNNEI. V was clipped by 11 bases and J by 1 base; unmatched bases: 4. This CDR3 is 12 amino acids long. CDR3 coding DNA: TGTGCCTTGGGACAGTTCCAAGAGACCCAGTACTTC. Its translation is CALGQFQETQYF.

This clonotype has only one observation. The chain recombines TRBV20-1 with TRBJ1-5; possible D gene TRBD1, 6 bases. The J call may be faulty, since TRBJ2-5 better matches the DNA end. This CDR3 contains 13 residues. In germline, CDR1 is DFQATT, CDR2 SNEGSKA (reference sequence). The CDR3 bases are TGCAGTGCTGGGGGCCATAGCAATCAGCCCCAGTACTTC. Translation gives CSAGGHSNQPQYF.

This clonotype was observed many times. The CDR3: CATSITWDSGQYV. In DNA, the CDR3 is TGTGCCACCAGCATAACATGGGACTCGGGGCAGTACGTC. The genes are TRBV15 and TRBJ2-7, with D possibly matching TRBD2 (6 bases). The CDR3 has 13 residues. Trimming shortened V by 4 bases and J by 9 bases, and 16 bases separated the two germline ends. The V gene's germline CDR1 is LNHNV and CDR2 YYDKDF (reference sequence).